The 29 T cell receptor beta chains listed next were all sequenced from one sample in a study of blood T cell repertoires in COVID-19. Assay used: immunoSEQ multiplex PCR; TCRdb lists only in-frame clones, some missing. Here the sample spans fewer than 150,000 clones, around nine tenths being singletons. The sequencing input was peripheral blood. The source is a human donor in a cohort sampled during active COVID-19.

The CDR3 spells CASSYDRGQYNEQFF. CDR3 coding DNA: TGTGCCAGCAGCTATGACAGGGGACAATACAATGAGCAGTTCTTC. The genes are TRBV11-1 and TRBJ2-1; TRBD1 aligns across 8 bases. The germline gives CDR1 SGHAT, CDR2 FQDESV (reference sequence). Trimming cost V 4 bases and J 4 bases; bases outside gene matches: 6. This CDR3 region has 15 residues.

The rearrangement joins TRBV28 to TRBJ2-7; TRBD2 aligns across 10 bases. This CDR3 contains 15 residues. Germline V lookup: CDR1 MDHEN, CDR2 SYDVKM. After removal of 6 bases from V and 2 bases from J, the junction contained 7 bases not matched to a gene. This chain's CDR3 is CASRKGLALTYEQYF. The DNA of the CDR3 is TGTGCCAGCAGAAAGGGACTAGCGTTGACCTACGAGCAGTACTTC.

This clone was counted a single time. The V call is TRBV6-2 or TRBV6-3, the J call TRBJ2-1; 9 bases fit TRBD2. The V gene end was trimmed by 0 bases and the J gene end by 1 base; junction bases not matched to a gene: 1. The CDR3 length is 16 residues. Germline CDR1 is MNHEY and CDR2 is SVGEGT. The CDR3 is CASSYSREGSYNEQFF. Written as DNA, the CDR3 is TGTGCCAGCAGTTACTCGCGGGAGGGATCCTACAATGAGCAGTTCTTC.

This sequence joins TRBV3-1 (or the pseudogene TRBV3-2) and TRBJ2-7, with TRBD2 matching over 10 bases. The V segment lost 0 bases and the J segment 6 bases; nucleotides outside the gene matches: 5. The CDR3 is 15 residues long. CDR1 is LGHDT, CDR2 YNNKEL, per germline (reference sequence). As DNA, the CDR3 is TGTGCCAGCAGCCAAGACTGGCTAGCGGGAGTCGAGCAGTACTTC. As protein: CASSQDWLAGVEQYF.

The chain recombines TRBV6-5 with TRBJ2-1; possibly TRBD2 for D (5 bases). Germline CDR1 reads MNHEY; CDR2 reads SVGAGI. The CDR3 contains 11 residues. Trimming took off 6 bases at V and 7 bases at J, with 7 bases between the two ends. The CDR3 sequence: CASRRGNEQFF. The CDR3 DNA reads TGTGCCAGCAGACGGGGAAATGAGCAGTTCTTC.

The chain has TRBV19 and TRBJ2-3; D is unresolved. This CDR3 comprises 14 residues. Trimming cost V 5 bases and J 5 bases, with 14 bases left between them. From germline, CDR1 is LNHDA and CDR2 SQIVND (reference sequence). The CDR3 region is CASSPGSGGDTQYF. The DNA of the CDR3 is TGTGCCAGTAGTCCCGGCTCCGGCGGAGATACGCAGTATTTT.

V usage is TRBV27 and J usage is TRBJ2-7; 10 bases line up with TRBD1. The V gene end was trimmed by 5 bases and the J gene end by 6 bases; junction bases not matched to a gene: 4. Germline-derived CDR1 and CDR2 are MNHEY and SMNVEV (reference sequence). CDR3 size: 13 residues. As DNA, the CDR3 is TGTGCCAGCAGTACCTGGACAGGGGGCGAGCAGTACTTC. Protein sequence: CASSTWTGGEQYF.

The chain recombines TRBV4-1 with TRBJ2-5, with 7 positions matching TRBD1. Germline CDR1 is MGHRA and CDR2 is YSYEKL. The CDR3 extends over 15 amino acids. With 0 bases clipped from V and 5 bases from J, the junction kept 6 bases outside the gene matches. CDR3 bases: TGCGCCAGCAGCCAAGAGGGACAGTGGGGCGAGACCCAGTACTTC. Amino acid sequence: CASSQEGQWGETQYF.

The chain recombines TRBV19 with TRBJ1-5; D not certain. The CDR3 consists of 12 residues. With 3 bases removed from V and 5 bases from J, the gap between germline ends came to 5 bases. CDR1 and CDR2 from the germline V gene are LNHDA and SQIVND (reference sequence). The CDR3 loop is CASSIGYQPQHF. The CDR3 DNA sequence: TGTGCCAGTAGTATCGGGTATCAGCCCCAGCATTTT. Based on the CDR3 plus reference TRBV19 and TRBJ1-5, the full variable domain is DGGITQSPKYLFRKEGQNVTLSCEQNLNHDAMYWYRQDPGQGLRLIYYSQIVNDFQKGDIAEGYSVSREKKESFPLTVTSAQKNPTAFYLCASSIGYQPQHFGDGTRLSIL.

J is TRBJ1-1 and V is TRBV27, with D tentatively TRBD1 (6 bases). V gave up 7 bases and J gave up 7 bases, with 13 bases separating them. In germline, CDR1 is MNHEY, CDR2 SMNVEV (reference sequence). The CDR3 spans 12 residues. As DNA, the CDR3 is TGTGCCAGCATCGGACAGTTCCTTGAAGCTTTCTTT. It is translated as CASIGQFLEAFF.

This clone was seen a single time. This chain links TRBV28 with TRBJ2-7; 7 bases map to TRBD1. CDR1 is MDHEN and CDR2 is SYDVKM in the germline V gene. The CDR3 is 13 residues long. V shed 6 bases and J 3 bases; nucleotides not matched to a gene: 5. The CDR3: CASRRHRGYEQYF. The CDR3 bases are TGTGCCAGCAGGCGACACAGGGGCTACGAGCAGTACTTC.

V is TRBV3-1 (or the pseudogene TRBV3-2) and J is TRBJ2-5; D remains ambiguous. V was pared by 3 bases and J by 5 bases, with 10 bases between. This CDR3 contains 13 residues. Germline assignment: CDR1 LGHDT and CDR2 YNNKEL (reference sequence). Here the CDR3 DNA reads TGTGCCAGCAGCCATCTGTCCCGGGAGACCCAGTACTTC. This gives the protein CASSHLSRETQYF.

The J gene is TRBJ2-2, the V gene TRBV19, with a possible D match to TRBD2 (6 bases). The CDR3 has 15 residues. Germline-derived CDR1 and CDR2 are LNHDA and SQIVND (reference sequence). CDR3 nucleotide sequence: TGTGCATCCAGTCTACTAGCTGGGAACACCGGGGAGCTGTTTTTT. The encoded protein is CASSLLAGNTGELFF.

The genes are TRBV29-1 and TRBJ1-1; D gene ambiguous. V shed 6 bases and J shed 1 base, with 21 bases lying between them. Germline values: CDR1 SQVTM, CDR2 ANQGSEA. This CDR3 spans 16 amino acids. The CDR3 loop reads CSVTPRLRGRNTEAFF. The CDR3 DNA reads TGCAGCGTCACCCCACGGTTGAGAGGAAGGAACACTGAAGCTTTCTTT.

The V gene is TRBV4-1, the J gene TRBJ2-7; D is unresolved. CDR1 is MGHRA, CDR2 YSYEKL, per germline. The length of the CDR3 is 20 residues. Trimming left V 0 bases short and J 0 bases short, with 24 bases between. The CDR3, as DNA: TGCGCCAGCAGCCAAGAAACCCTCGCCTCTAGGCCCCGGAGCTCCTACGAGCAGTACTTC. This sequence encodes CASSQETLASRPRSSYEQYF.

The CDR3 DNA is TGTGCCAGCAGTACAACGAGCTCAGGAACGCAGTATTTT. Its translation: CASSTTSSGTQYF. The chain recombines TRBV7-9 with TRBJ2-3; D not certain. This CDR3 is built from 13 residues. Germline V gene sequence: CDR1 SEHNR, CDR2 FQNEAQ (reference sequence). Trimming pared 6 bases from V and 9 bases from J, leaving 16 bases between.

The V gene is TRBV6-6, the J gene TRBJ2-1; maybe TRBD2 (5 bases). Trimming left V 8 bases short and J 7 bases short, with 9 bases between. CDR1 is MNHNY, CDR2 SVGAGI, per germline (reference sequence). This CDR3 region has 11 residues. CDR3 sequence: CASLEGNEQFF. The CDR3 nucleotides read TGTGCCAGCTTAGAGGGAAATGAGCAGTTCTTC.

V is TRBV18 and J is TRBJ2-3; D perhaps matches TRBD1 (7 bases). V was trimmed by 6 bases and J by 2 bases, leaving 15 bases between them. The germline V gene encodes CDR1 KGHSH and CDR2 LQKENI. The CDR3 consists of 15 residues. The CDR3 loop is CASSLAGQHTDTQYF. The CDR3 nucleotides are TGTGCCAGCTCCCTCGCGGGACAGCACACAGATACGCAGTATTTT.

The V and J genes are TRBV3-1 (or the pseudogene TRBV3-2) and TRBJ2-2, with 7 bases fitting TRBD2. The CDR3 runs to 14 residues. Per germline, CDR1 LGHDT and CDR2 YNNKEL (reference sequence). V dropped 3 bases and J dropped 8; count of bases not matched to a gene: 6. DNA of the CDR3: TGTGCCAGCAGCCAGAGGGAGGGAAGAGGGGAGCTGTTTTTT. This gives the protein CASSQREGRGELFF.

This sequence joins TRBV25-1 and TRBJ2-5; D perhaps matches TRBD2 (7 bases). Germline CDR1 MGHDK, CDR2 SYGVNS. V lost 0 bases to trimming and J lost 2 bases, with 13 bases between them. The CDR3 runs 16 residues. CDR3 nucleotides: TGTGCCAGCAGTGAATATGGACTAGGGGGGCAAGAGACCCAGTACTTC. Encoded protein: CASSEYGLGGQETQYF.

The chain employs TRBV24-1 and TRBJ2-3; D gene uncertain. The CDR3 has 15 residues. V was shortened by 4 bases and J by 0 bases, with 10 bases between the two germline ends. The germline V gene has CDR1 KGHDR and CDR2 SFDVKD. The CDR3 here is CATSDPTGSTDTQYF. DNA of the CDR3: TGTGCCACCAGTGACCCAACTGGTAGCACAGATACGCAGTATTTT.

This clone showed up just once. The chain uses TRBV27 and TRBJ2-3; 11 bases line up with TRBD2. The V and J ends lost 6 bases and 3 bases, in that order; junction bases with no gene match: 2. CDR1 MNHEY and CDR2 SMNVEV come from the germline V gene (reference sequence). The CDR3 runs to 14 residues. The CDR3 protein is CASRTSGITDTQYF. The CDR3 coding sequence is TGTGCCAGCAGGACTAGCGGGATAACAGATACGCAGTATTTT.

The chain couples TRBV20-1 to TRBJ1-1; tentatively, D is TRBD1 (5 bases). The CDR3 sequence is 15 residues long. Trimming took 3 bases from V and 4 from J, leaving 18 bases between them. The germline V gene has CDR1 DFQATT and CDR2 SNEGSKA (reference sequence). CDR3 sequence: CSASFSAGGGTEAFF. CDR3 DNA: TGCAGTGCTAGTTTCTCGGCGGGGGGAGGCACTGAAGCTTTCTTT.

The rearrangement uses TRBV9 and TRBJ2-2; TRBD2 matches at 7 bases. V shed 4 bases and J 5 bases; nucleotides not matched to a gene: 11. This CDR3 is 16 amino acids long. The germline gives CDR1 SGDLS, CDR2 YYNGEE. CDR3 coding DNA: TGTGCCAGCAGCCCGAGGGAGGGTGGCTTAACCGGGGAGCTGTTTTTT. Translation gives CASSPREGGLTGELFF. Together with reference TRBV9 and TRBJ2-2, the CDR3 gives the full variable domain: DSGVTQTPKHLITATGQRVTLRCSPRSGDLSVYWYQQSLDQGLQFLIQYYNGEERAKGNILERFSAQQFPDLHSELNLSSLELGDSALYFCASSPREGGLTGELFFGEGSRLTVL.

Comment on this clone: One junction end does not reproduce the germline sequence, and a read error may be involved. J is TRBJ2-2 and V is TRBV9; 8 nucleotides match TRBD2. This CDR3 comprises 16 residues. The germline gives CDR1 SGDLS, CDR2 YYNGEE. The CDR3 region is CATSLLRGGSAGELFF. Written as DNA, the CDR3 is TGTGCCACCAGCCTACTCCGGGGGGGGAGTGCCGGGGAGCTGTTTTTT. The whole variable domain, remainder taken from reference TRBV9 and TRBJ2-2, is DSGVTQTPKHLITATGQRVTLRCSPRSGDLSVYWYQQSLDQGLQFLIQYYNGEERAKGNILERFSAQQFPDLHSELNLSSLELGDSALYFCATSLLRGGSAGELFFGEGSRLTVL.

This sequence joins TRBV13 and TRBJ2-3, with 15 bases matching TRBD2. The V segment lost 6 bases and the J segment 0 bases; nucleotides outside the gene matches: 7. The germline V gene has CDR1 PRHDT and CDR2 FYEKMQ (reference sequence). This CDR3 is 18 amino acids long. CDR3 loop: CASRRGLAGGTSTDTQYF. In DNA, the CDR3 is TGTGCCAGCAGGCGAGGACTAGCGGGGGGGACTAGCACAGATACGCAGTATTTT.

This clone was seen only once. V is TRBV21-1 and J is TRBJ2-3; no check of the table's D call, TRBD2, against the DNA was made. TRBV21-1 represents a pseudogene. The CDR3 extends over 15 amino acids. The chain's CDR3 is CASSKTSGSTDTQYF. CDR3 sequence (DNA): TGTGCCAGCAGCAAGACTAGCGGGAGCACAGATACGCAGTATTTT.

In this sample, this clone turned up once. The V and J genes are TRBV27 and TRBJ2-1, with D tentatively TRBD2 (6 bases). With 7 bases removed from V and 7 bases from J, the gap between germline ends came to 20 bases. The CDR3 covers 15 residues. Germline V CDR1 and CDR2: MNHEY, SMNVEV (reference sequence). CDR3 protein: CASTLLEGERNEQFF. CDR3 nucleotide sequence: TGTGCCAGCACCCTCTTGGAGGGAGAACGGAATGAGCAGTTCTTC.

This clone has more than one count but fewer than ten. This chain uses TRBV5-1 with TRBJ1-5; 7 bases align to TRBD1. The CDR3 is 15 amino acids. Germline values: CDR1 SGHRS, CDR2 YFSETQ. V shed 5 bases and J 6 bases; nucleotides not matched to a gene: 11. The CDR3 protein is CASSQSGQSGQPQHF. As DNA, the CDR3 is TGCGCCAGCAGTCAATCGGGACAGTCGGGTCAGCCCCAGCATTTT.